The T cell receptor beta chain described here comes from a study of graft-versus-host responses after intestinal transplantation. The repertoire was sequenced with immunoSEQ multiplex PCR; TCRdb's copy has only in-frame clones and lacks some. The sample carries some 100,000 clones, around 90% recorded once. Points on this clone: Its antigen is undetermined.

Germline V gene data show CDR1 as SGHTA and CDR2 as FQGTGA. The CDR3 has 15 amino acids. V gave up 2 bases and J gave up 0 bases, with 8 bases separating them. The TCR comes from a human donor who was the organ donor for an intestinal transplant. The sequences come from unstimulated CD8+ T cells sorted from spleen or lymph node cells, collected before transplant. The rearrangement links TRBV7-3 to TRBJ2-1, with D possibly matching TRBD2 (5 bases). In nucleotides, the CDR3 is TGTGCCAGCAGCTTATCGGGGTACTCCTACAATGAGCAGTTCTTC. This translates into CASSLSGYSYNEQFF. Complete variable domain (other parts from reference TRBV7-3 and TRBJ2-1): GAGVSQTPSNKVTEKGKYVELRCDPISGHTALYWYRQSLGQGPEFLIYFQGTGAADDSGLPNDRFFAVRPEGSVSTLKIQRTERGDSAVYLCASSLSGYSYNEQFFGPGTRLTVL.